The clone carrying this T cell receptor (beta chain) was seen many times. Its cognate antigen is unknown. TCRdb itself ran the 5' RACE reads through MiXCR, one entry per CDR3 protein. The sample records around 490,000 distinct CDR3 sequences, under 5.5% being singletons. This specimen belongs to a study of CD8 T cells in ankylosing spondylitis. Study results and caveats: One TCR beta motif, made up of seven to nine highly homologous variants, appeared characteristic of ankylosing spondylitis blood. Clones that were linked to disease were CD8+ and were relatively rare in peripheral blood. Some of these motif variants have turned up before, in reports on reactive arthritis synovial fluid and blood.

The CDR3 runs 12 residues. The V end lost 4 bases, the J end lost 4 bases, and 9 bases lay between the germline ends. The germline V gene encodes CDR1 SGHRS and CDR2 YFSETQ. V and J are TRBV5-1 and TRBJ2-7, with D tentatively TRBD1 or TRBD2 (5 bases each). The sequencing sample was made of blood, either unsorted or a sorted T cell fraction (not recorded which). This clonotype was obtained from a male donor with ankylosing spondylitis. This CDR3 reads CASSAGSYEQYF. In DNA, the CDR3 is TGCGCCAGCAGCGCAGGGAGTTACGAGCAGTACTTC.